This T cell receptor beta chain was profiled in a study of blood T cell repertoires in COVID-19. The CDR3 length is 16 residues. The germline V gene encodes CDR1 SNHLY and CDR2 FYNNEI. The V gene end was trimmed by 6 bases and the J gene end by 7 bases; junction bases not matched to a gene: 14. Original data processing: Using reference gene primer amplification, nucleated cell counts were estimated. TCRdb keeps only in-frame clones here, not all; method: immunoSEQ multiplex PCR. The V and J calls and clone size were taken over from that table, and D and trimming were inferred from the DNA. The data contain 91,000 or so clones, approximately 87% of them singletons.

Sample: peripheral blood. The chain employs TRBV2 and TRBJ2-1, with 8 bases fitting TRBD2. The receptor comes from a human donor in a cohort sampled during active COVID-19. This CDR3 is CASSRLRGAVINEQFF. In DNA form, the CDR3 reads TGTGCCAGCAGCCGATTGCGGGGGGCGGTTATTAATGAGCAGTTCTTC.